Below, one T cell receptor (beta chain) is given with its context. CDR3 length: 16 amino acids. The J segment lost 0 bases and the V segment lost 0 bases, leaving 4 bases of the junction unmatched. Per germline, CDR1 LGHNA and CDR2 YNFKEQ. This specimen belongs to a study of blood T cell repertoires in COVID-19. At the level of the study: Acute-phase and convalescent COVID-19 samples originated in the United States, Italy and Spain.

Per the original methods: Amplification of reference gene primers provided the estimated nucleated cell counts. Repertoires were generated with immunoSEQ multiplex PCR, while TCRdb's copy carries only in-frame clones and drops some. Clonal size and the V and J genes are those of that table, whereas D and trimming came from the DNA. The sample lists fewer than 250,000 clones; about 83% were seen once. This sequence joins TRBV4-2 and TRBJ2-7, with 8 bases identical to TRBD2. The TCR comes from a human donor in a cohort sampled during active COVID-19. Specimen: peripheral blood. For the CDR3, the DNA is TGTGCCAGCAGCCAAGACACTAGCGGTCTCTCCTACGAGCAGTACTTC. Translation: CASSQDTSGLSYEQYF.